This TCR beta chain derives from a study of glioma-infiltrating T cells after dendritic cell vaccination. Time point given: after dendritic cell vaccination, including at tumor progression/relapse. Before vaccination, two weeks after the third vaccination, and at progression, PBMC were collected. This CDR3 region has 13 residues. Per the germline V gene, CDR1 is GTSNPN and CDR2 is SVGIG (reference sequence). With 5 bases removed from V and 1 base from J, the gap between germline ends came to 11 bases. TCRB CDR3 was amplified from 2 ug genomic DNA or less. The PCR used 60 V beta and 13 J beta primers. Here immunoSEQ multiplex PCR was the method, and the copy in TCRdb shows in-frame clones only, minus some. The data show about 65,000 clones, 86% seen once.

The specimen comprised blood, sampled after dendritic cell vaccination. This TCR was sampled from a human donor with glioblastoma. This chain joins TRBV30 and TRBJ2-5, with D perhaps matching TRBD2 (6 bases). CDR3 nucleotide sequence: TGTGCCTGGGAAAGCGGGTTCCAAGAGACCCAGTACTTC. Residues: CAWESGFQETQYF. The full variable domain, with the rest looked up from reference TRBV30 and TRBJ2-5, is SQTIHQWPATLVQPVGSPLSLECTVEGTSNPNLYWYRQAAGRGLQLLFYSVGIGQISSEVPQNLSASRPQDRQFILSSKKLLLSDSGFYLCAWESGFQETQYFGPGTRLLVL.